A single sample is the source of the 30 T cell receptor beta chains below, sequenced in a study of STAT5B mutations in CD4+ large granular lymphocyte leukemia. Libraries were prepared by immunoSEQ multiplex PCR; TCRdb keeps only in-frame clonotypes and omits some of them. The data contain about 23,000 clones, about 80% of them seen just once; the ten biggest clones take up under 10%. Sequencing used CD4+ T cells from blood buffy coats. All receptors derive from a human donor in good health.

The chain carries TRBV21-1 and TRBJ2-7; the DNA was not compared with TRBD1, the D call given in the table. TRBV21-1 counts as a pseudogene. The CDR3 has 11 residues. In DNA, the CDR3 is TGTGCCAGCAAACAACCCTACGAGCAGTACTTC. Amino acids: CASKQPYEQYF.

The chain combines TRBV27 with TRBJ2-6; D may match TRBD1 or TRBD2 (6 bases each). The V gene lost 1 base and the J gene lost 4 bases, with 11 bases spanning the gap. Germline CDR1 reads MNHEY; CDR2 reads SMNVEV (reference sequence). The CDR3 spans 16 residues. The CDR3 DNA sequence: TGTGCCAGCAGTTTATGGAGGGGGTCCGGGGCCAACGTCCTGACTTTC. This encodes CASSLWRGSGANVLTF. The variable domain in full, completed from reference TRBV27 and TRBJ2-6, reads EAQVTQNPRYLITVTGKKLTVTCSQNMNHEYMSWYRQDPGLGLRQIYYSMNVEVTDKGDVPEGYKVSRKEKRNFPLILESPSPNQTSLYFCASSLWRGSGANVLTFGAGSRLTVL.

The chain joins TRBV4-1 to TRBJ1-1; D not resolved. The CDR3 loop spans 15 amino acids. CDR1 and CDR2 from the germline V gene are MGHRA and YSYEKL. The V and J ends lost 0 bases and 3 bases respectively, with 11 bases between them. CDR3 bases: TGCGCCAGCAGCCAAGATCAGACGTACGACACTGAAGCTTTCTTT. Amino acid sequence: CASSQDQTYDTEAFF.

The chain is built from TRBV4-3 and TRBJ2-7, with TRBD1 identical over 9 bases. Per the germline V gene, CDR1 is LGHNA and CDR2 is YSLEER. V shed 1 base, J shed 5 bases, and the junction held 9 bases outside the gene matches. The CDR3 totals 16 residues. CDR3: CASSQVMGTGNHEQYF. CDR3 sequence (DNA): TGCGCCAGCAGCCAAGTAATGGGGACAGGGAACCACGAGCAGTACTTC.

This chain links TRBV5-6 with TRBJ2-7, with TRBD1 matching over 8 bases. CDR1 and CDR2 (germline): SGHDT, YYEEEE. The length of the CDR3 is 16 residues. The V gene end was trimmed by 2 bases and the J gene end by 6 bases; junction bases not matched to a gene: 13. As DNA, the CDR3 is TGTGCCAGCAGCTTACGTAGGACAGGGCTTATCCGCGAGCAGTACTTC. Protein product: CASSLRRTGLIREQYF.

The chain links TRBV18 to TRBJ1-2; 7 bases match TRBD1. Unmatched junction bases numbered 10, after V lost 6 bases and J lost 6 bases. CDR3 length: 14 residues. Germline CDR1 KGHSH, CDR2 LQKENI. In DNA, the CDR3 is TGTGCCAGCTCTCAGCGGCAGGGGGTTGATGGCTACACCTTC. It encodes CASSQRQGVDGYTF.

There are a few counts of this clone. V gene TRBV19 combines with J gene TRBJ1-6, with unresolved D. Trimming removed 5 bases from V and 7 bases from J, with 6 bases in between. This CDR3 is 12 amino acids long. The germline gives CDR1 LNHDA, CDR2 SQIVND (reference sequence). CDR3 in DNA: TGTGCCAGTAGTGCCTCAAATTCACCCCTCCACTTT. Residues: CASSASNSPLHF.

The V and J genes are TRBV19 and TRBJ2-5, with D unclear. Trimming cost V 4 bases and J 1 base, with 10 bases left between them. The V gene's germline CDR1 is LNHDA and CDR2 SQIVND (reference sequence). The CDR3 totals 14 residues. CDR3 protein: CASSRPALQETQYF. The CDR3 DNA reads TGTGCCAGTAGTAGGCCAGCCCTCCAAGAGACCCAGTACTTC.

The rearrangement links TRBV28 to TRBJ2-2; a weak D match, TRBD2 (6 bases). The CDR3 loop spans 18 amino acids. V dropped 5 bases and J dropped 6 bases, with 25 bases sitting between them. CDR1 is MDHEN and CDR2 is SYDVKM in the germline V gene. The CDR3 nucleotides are TGTGCCAGCAGTGCCCTTGGGTCCCCGGGGGAGATTCCCGGGGAGCTGTTTTTT. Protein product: CASSALGSPGEIPGELFF.

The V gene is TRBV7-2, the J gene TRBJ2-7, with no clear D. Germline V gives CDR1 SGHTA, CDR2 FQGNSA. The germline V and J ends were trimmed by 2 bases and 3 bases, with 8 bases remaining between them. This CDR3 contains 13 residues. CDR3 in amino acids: CASSLSFGYEQYF. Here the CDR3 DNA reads TGTGCCAGCAGCTTATCATTCGGCTACGAGCAGTACTTC.

The CDR3 is CASSLGGQPYEQFF. CDR3 nucleotide sequence: TGTGCCAGCAGTTTGGGGGGACAGCCTTATGAGCAGTTCTTC. This chain links TRBV28 with TRBJ2-1; D is possibly TRBD1 (7 bases). This CDR3 comprises 14 residues. Trimming cost V 3 bases and J 8 bases, with 14 bases left between them. From germline, CDR1 is MDHEN and CDR2 SYDVKM.

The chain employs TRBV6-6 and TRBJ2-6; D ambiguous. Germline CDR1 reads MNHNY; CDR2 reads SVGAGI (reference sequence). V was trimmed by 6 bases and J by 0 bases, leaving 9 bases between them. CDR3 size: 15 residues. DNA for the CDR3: TGTGCCAGCAGAAGAGACTTCTCTGGGGCCAACGTCCTGACTTTC. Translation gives CASRRDFSGANVLTF.

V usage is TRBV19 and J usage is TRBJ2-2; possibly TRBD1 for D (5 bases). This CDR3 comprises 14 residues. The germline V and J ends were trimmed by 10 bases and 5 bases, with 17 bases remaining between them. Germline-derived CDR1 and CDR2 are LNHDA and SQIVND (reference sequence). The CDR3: CATAGLGQTGELFF. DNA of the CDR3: TGTGCCACAGCAGGGCTCGGGCAGACCGGGGAGCTGTTTTTT.

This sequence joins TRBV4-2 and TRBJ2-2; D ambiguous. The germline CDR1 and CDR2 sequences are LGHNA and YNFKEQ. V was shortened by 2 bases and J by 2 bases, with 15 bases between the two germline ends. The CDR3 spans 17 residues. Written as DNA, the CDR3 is TGTGCCAGCAGCCAAACAGTAGGACGGGTCAACACCGGGGAGCTGTTTTTT. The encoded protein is CASSQTVGRVNTGELFF.

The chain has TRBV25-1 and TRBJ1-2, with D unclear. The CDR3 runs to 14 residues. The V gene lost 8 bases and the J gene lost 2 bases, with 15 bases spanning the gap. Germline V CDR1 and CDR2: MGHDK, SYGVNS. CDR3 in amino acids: CASGSDIQNYGYTF. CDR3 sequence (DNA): TGTGCCAGCGGAAGCGACATACAGAACTATGGCTACACCTTC.

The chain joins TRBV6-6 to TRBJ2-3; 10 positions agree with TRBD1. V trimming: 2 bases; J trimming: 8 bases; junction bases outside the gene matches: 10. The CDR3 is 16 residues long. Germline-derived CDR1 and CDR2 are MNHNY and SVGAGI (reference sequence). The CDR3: CASSYPGQGGRGTQYF. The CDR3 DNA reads TGTGCCAGCAGTTACCCTGGACAGGGGGGTCGGGGTACGCAGTATTTT.

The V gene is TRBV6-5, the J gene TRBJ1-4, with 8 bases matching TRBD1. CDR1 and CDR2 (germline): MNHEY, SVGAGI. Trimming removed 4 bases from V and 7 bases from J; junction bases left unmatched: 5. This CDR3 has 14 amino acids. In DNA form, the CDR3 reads TGTGCCAGCAGTTCAGGGGGCTACGGTGAAAAACTGTTTTTT. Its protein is CASSSGGYGEKLFF.

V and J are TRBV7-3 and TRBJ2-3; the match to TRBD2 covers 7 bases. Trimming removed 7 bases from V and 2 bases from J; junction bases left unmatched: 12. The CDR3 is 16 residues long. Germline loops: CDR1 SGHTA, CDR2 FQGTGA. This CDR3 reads CASTLSGGGSTDTQYF. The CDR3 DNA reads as TGTGCCAGCACCCTTAGTGGCGGGGGTTCCACAGATACGCAGTATTTT. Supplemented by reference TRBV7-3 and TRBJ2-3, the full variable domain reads GAGVSQTPSNKVTEKGKYVELRCDPISGHTALYWYRQSLGQGPEFLIYFQGTGAADDSGLPNDRFFAVRPEGSVSTLKIQRTERGDSAVYLCASTLSGGGSTDTQYFGPGTRLTVL.

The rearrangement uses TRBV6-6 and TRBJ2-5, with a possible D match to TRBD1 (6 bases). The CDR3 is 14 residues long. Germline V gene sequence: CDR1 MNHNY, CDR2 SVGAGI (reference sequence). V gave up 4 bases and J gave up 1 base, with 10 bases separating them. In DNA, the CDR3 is TGTGCCAGCAGTTCTATACAGGGCCAAGAGACCCAGTACTTC. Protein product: CASSSIQGQETQYF.

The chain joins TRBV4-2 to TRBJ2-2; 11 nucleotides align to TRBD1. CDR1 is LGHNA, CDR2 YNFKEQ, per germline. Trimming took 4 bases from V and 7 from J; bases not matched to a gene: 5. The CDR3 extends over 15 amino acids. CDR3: CASSLGQGAGGELFF. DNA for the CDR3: TGTGCCAGCAGCCTCGGACAGGGGGCGGGCGGGGAGCTGTTTTTT.

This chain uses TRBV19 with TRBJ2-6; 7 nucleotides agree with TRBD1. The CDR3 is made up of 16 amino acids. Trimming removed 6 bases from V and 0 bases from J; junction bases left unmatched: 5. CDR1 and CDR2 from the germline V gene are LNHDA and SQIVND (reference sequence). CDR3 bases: TGTGCCAGTAGGTTGACAGGGTTCTCTGGGGCCAACGTCCTGACTTTC. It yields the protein CASRLTGFSGANVLTF.

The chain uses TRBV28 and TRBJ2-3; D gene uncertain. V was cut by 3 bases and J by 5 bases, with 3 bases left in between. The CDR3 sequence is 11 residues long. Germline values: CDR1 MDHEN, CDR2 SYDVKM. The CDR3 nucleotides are TGTGCCAGCAGTTTGGTAGATACGCAGTATTTT. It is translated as CASSLVDTQYF.

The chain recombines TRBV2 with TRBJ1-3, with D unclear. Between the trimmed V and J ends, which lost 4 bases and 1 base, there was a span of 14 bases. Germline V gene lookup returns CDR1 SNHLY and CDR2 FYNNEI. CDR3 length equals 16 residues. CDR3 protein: CASSGGGQVSGNTIYF. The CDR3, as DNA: TGTGCCAGCAGTGGAGGTGGGCAAGTTTCTGGAAACACCATATATTTT.

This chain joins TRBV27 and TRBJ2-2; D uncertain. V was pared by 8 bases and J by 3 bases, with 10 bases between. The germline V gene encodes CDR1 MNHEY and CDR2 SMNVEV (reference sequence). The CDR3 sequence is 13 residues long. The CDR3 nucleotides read TGTGCCAGCCTCAGAGCCGACACCGGGGAGCTGTTTTTT. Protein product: CASLRADTGELFF.

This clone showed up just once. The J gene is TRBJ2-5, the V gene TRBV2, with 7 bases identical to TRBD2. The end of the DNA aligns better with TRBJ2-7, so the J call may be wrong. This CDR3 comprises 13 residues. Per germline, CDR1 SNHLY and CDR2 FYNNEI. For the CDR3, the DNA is TGTGCCAGCAGTGGCGGGAGTAACTACGAGCAGTACTTC. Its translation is CASSGGSNYEQYF.

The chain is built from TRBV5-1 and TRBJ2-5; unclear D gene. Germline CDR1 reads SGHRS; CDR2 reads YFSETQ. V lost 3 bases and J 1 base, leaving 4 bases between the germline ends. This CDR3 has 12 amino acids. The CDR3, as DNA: TGCGCCAGCAGCTCCAGCCAAGAGACCCAGTACTTC. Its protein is CASSSSQETQYF. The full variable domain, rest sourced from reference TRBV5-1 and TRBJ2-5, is KAGVTQTPRYLIKTRGQQVTLSCSPISGHRSVSWYQQTPGQGLQFLFEYFSETQRNKGNFPGRFSGRQFSNSRSEMNVSTLELGDSALYLCASSSSQETQYFGPGTRLLVL.

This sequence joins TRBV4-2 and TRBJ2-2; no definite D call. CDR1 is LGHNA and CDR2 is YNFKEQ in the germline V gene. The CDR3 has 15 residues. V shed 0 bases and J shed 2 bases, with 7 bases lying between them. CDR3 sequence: CASSQDTGNTGELFF. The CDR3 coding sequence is TGTGCCAGCAGCCAAGATACCGGCAACACCGGGGAGCTGTTTTTT.

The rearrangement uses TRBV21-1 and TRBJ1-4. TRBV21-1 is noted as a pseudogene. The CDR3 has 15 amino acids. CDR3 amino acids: CASDLSATTNEKLFF. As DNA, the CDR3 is TGTGCCAGCGACCTTTCGGCTACAACTAATGAAAAACTGTTTTTT.

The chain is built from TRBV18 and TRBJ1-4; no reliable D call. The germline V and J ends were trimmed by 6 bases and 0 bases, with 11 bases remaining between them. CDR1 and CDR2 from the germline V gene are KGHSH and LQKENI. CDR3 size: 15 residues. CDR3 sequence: CASSESFATNEKLFF. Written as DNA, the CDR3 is TGTGCCAGCTCCGAAAGTTTTGCAACTAATGAAAAACTGTTTTTT. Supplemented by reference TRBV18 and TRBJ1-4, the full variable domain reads NAGVMQNPRHLVRRRGQEARLRCSPMKGHSHVYWYRQLPEEGLKFMVYLQKENIIDESGMPKERFSAEFPKEGPSILRIQQVVRGDSAAYFCASSESFATNEKLFFGSGTQLSVL.

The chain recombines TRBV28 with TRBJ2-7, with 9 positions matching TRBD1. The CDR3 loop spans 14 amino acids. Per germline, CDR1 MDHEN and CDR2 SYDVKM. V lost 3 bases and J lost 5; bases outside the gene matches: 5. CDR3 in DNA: TGTGCCAGCAGTTTCCGGGACAGGGCCCACGAGCAGTACTTC. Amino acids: CASSFRDRAHEQYF.